The 9 T cell receptor beta chains presented below share a single source sample, sequenced in a study of blood T cell repertoires in COVID-19. Sequencing was performed with immunoSEQ multiplex PCR; in TCRdb, only in-frame clones are kept and a portion is missing. The sample has over 350,000 clones, 80% to 90% seen once. Sequencing was performed on peripheral blood. The receptors originated from a woman in her twenties or thirties with acute or convalescent COVID-19.

This chain joins TRBV28 and TRBJ1-6, with 10 nucleotides matching TRBD1. This CDR3 comprises 13 residues. V was clipped by 7 bases and J by 9 bases; unmatched bases: 3. The germline V gene has CDR1 MDHEN and CDR2 SYDVKM. The CDR3 sequence is CASTRDRGSPLHF. As DNA, the CDR3 is TGTGCCAGCACCCGGGACAGGGGTTCACCCCTCCACTTT.

This chain connects TRBV30 to TRBJ2-7; 8 bases align to TRBD1. The trim removed 5 bases at V and 2 bases at J, leaving 5 bases unmatched. The CDR3 sequence is 13 residues long. Germline V CDR1 and CDR2: GTSNPN, SVGIG (reference sequence). CDR3 sequence: CAWGQGVTYEQYF. As DNA, the CDR3 is TGTGCCTGGGGACAGGGTGTAACCTACGAGCAGTACTTC.

The chain combines TRBV24-1 with TRBJ1-1; a possible D gene is TRBD1 (5 bases). V dropped 4 bases and J dropped 7 bases, with 15 bases sitting between them. Per the germline V gene, CDR1 is KGHDR and CDR2 is SFDVKD. The CDR3 is 14 amino acids. The CDR3 loop is CATSDPRGGGEAFF. In DNA form, the CDR3 reads TGTGCCACCAGTGACCCAAGGGGAGGAGGTGAAGCTTTCTTT.

The chain has TRBV12-5 and TRBJ2-7; 12 bases agree with TRBD1. V lost 5 bases and J lost 5; bases outside the gene matches: 7. The germline CDR1 and CDR2 sequences are LGHNT and FRNRAP. This CDR3 contains 15 residues. CDR3 sequence (DNA): TGTGCTAGTGGTCCCGGGGGACAGGGGGCGGACGAGCAGTACTTC. Encoded protein: CASGPGGQGADEQYF.

The chain is built from TRBV6-1 and TRBJ1-2; D possibly corresponds to TRBD1 (5 bases). The CDR3 has 15 amino acids. V lost 2 bases to trimming and J lost 4 bases, with 14 bases between them. Germline CDR1 and CDR2: MNHNS and SASEGT. The CDR3 region is CASSERTRPSYGYTF. The CDR3 coding sequence is TGTGCCAGCAGTGAACGGACAAGGCCCTCCTATGGCTACACCTTC.

The rearrangement joins TRBV4-1 to TRBJ2-7; 9 bases map to TRBD1. Germline CDR1 reads MGHRA; CDR2 reads YSYEKL. V lost 0 bases and J lost 6; bases outside the gene matches: 9. This CDR3 comprises 16 residues. The CDR3 DNA reads as TGCGCCAGCAGCCAAGATGGGTGGGACAGGGTCTCCGAGCAGTACTTC. This sequence encodes CASSQDGWDRVSEQYF.

V and J are TRBV10-2 and TRBJ2-1; 13 nucleotides agree with TRBD2. The germline V gene encodes CDR1 WSHSY and CDR2 SAAADI. The junction had 13 bases not matched to a gene; V was cut back by 7 bases and J by 1 base. The CDR3 runs to 19 residues. The CDR3 DNA sequence: TGCGCCAGCACCCCGGACAGGTTGACTAGCGGGGGGTCCTACAATGAGCAGTTCTTC. Protein: CASTPDRLTSGGSYNEQFF.

V usage is TRBV13 and J usage is TRBJ2-1, with D uncertain. The V end lost 3 bases, the J end lost 4 bases, and 7 bases lay between the germline ends. Germline values: CDR1 PRHDT, CDR2 FYEKMQ (reference sequence). This CDR3 comprises 13 residues. In DNA, the CDR3 is TGTGCCAGCAGCTTCGGCGGATACAATGAGCAGTTCTTC. Its translation: CASSFGGYNEQFF.

This sequence joins TRBV29-1 and TRBJ2-5, with 8 bases lining up with TRBD2. The CDR3 is made up of 16 amino acids. The junction had 12 bases not matched to a gene; V was cut back by 4 bases and J by 2 bases. CDR1 is SQVTM and CDR2 is ANQGSEA in the germline V gene. The CDR3, as DNA: TGCAGCGTTGTTGGTACGGGGGGGAGAAATCAAGAGACCCAGTACTTC. Its translation: CSVVGTGGRNQETQYF.